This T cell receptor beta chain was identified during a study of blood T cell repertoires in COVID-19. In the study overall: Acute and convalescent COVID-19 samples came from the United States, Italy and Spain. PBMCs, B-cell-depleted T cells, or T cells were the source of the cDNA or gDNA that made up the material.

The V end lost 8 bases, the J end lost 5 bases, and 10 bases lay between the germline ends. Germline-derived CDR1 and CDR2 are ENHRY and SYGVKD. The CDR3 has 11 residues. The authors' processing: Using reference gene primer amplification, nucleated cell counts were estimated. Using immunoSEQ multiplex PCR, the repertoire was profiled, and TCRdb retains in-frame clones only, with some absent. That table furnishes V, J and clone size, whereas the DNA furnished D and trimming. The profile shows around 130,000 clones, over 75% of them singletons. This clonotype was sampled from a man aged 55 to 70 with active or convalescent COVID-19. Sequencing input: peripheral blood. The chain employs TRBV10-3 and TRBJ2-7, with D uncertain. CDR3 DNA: TGTGCCATCGGAGAGGTTGACGAGCAGTACTTC. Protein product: CAIGEVDEQYF.